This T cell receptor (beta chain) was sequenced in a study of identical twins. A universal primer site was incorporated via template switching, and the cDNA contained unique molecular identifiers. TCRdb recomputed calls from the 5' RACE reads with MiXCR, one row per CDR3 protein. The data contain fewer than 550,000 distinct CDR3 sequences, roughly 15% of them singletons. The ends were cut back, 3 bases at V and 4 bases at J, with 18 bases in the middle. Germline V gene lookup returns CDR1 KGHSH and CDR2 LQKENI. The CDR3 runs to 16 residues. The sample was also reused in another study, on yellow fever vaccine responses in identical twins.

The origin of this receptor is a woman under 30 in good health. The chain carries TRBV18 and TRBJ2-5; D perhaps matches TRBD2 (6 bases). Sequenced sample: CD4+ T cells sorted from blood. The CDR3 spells CASSPVSGGKGETQYF. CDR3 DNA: TGTGCCAGCTCACCGGTTTCTGGGGGGAAAGGAGAGACCCAGTACTTC.